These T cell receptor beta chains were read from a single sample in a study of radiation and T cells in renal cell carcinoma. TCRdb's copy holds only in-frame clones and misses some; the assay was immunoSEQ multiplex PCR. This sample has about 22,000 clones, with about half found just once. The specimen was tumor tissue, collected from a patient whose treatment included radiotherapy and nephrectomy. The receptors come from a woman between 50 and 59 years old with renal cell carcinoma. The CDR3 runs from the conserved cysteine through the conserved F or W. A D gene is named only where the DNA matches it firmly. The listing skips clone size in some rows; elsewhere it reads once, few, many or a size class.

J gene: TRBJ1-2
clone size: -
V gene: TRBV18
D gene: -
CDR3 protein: CASSPPTQGYGYTF
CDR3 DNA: TGTGCCAGCTCACCACCGACTCAGGGTTATGGCTACACCTTC

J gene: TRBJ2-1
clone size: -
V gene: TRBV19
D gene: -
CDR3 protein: CASSIDRVQGGPNEQFF
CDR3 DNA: TGTGCCAGTAGTATAGATCGGGTCCAGGGGGGACCCAATGAGCAGTTCTTC

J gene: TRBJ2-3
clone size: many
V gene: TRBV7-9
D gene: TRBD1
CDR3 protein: CASSPTGTGTDTQYF
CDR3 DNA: TGTGCCAGCAGCCCCACCGGGACAGGGACCGATACGCAGTATTTT

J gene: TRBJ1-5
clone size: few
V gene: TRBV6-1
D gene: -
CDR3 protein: CASSDGGFSNQPQHF
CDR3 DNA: TGTGCCAGCAGTGACGGGGGTTTTAGCAATCAGCCCCAGCATTTT

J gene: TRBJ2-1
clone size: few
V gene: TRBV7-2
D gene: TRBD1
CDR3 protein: CASSLMGGQGLNEQFF
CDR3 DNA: TGTGCCAGCAGCTTAATGGGGGGACAGGGACTCAATGAGCAGTTCTTC

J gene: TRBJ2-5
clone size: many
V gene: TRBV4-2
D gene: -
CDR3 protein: CASSQEGHWETQYF
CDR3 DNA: TGTGCCAGCAGCCAAGAGGGGCACTGGGAGACCCAGTACTTC

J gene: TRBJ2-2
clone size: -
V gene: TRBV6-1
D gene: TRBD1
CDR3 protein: CASNRGTNTGELFF
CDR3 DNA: TGTGCCAGTAACAGGGGCACGAACACCGGGGAGCTGTTTTTT

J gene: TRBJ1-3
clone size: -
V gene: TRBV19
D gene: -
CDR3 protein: CARWISGNTIYF
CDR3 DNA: TGTGCCAGGTGGATCTCTGGAAACACCATATATTTT

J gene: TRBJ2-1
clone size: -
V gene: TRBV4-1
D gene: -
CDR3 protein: CASSQGGGPYNEQFF
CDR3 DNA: TGCGCCAGCAGCCAAGGGGGGGGGCCCTACAATGAGCAGTTCTTC

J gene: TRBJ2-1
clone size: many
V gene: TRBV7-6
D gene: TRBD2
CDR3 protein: CASSPLGGGDEQFF
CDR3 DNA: TGTGCCAGCAGCCCGCTCGGGGGGGGTGATGAGCAGTTCTTC

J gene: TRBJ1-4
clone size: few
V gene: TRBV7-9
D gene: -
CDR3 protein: CASSKGRLNEKLFF
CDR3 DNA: TGTGCCAGCAGCAAAGGACGGCTGAATGAAAAACTGTTTTTT

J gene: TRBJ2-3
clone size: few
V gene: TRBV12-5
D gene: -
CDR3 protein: CASGLVPLGGRWTDTQYF
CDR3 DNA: TGTGCTAGTGGTTTGGTCCCTTTGGGCGGAAGGTGGACAGATACGCAGTATTTT

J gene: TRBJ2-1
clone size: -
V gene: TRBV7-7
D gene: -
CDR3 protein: CASSLDTYNEQFF
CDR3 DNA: TGTGCTAGCAGCTTAGATACTTACAATGAGCAGTTCTTC

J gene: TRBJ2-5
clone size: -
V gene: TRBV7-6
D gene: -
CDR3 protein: CASSSEIRETQYF
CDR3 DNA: TGTGCCAGCAGCTCCGAAATTAGGGAGACCCAGTACTTC

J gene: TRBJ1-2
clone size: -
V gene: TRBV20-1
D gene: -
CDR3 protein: CSARGDYGYTF
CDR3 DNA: TGCAGTGCTAGGGGGGACTATGGCTACACCTTC

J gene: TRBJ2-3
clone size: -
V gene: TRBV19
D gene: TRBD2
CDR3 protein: CATIPTTIAGGVTDTQYF
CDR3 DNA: TGTGCCACCATCCCGACAACTATAGCGGGGGGGGTCACAGATACGCAGTATTTT

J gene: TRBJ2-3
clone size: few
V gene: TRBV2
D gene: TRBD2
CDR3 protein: CATRTSGGRADTQYF
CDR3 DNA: TGTGCCACCCGGACTAGCGGGGGGCGGGCAGATACGCAGTATTTT

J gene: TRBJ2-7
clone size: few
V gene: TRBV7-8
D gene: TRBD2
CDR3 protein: CASSSVAGDSYEQYF
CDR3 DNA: TGTGCCAGCAGCTCCGTAGCGGGAGACTCCTACGAGCAGTACTTC

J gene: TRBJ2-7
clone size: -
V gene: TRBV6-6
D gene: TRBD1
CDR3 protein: CASSLPEQGAYEQYF
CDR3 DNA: TGTGCCAGCAGCCTACCGGAACAGGGGGCCTACGAGCAGTACTTC

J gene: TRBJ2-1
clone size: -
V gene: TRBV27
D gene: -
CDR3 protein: CASSSSGSGRYNEQFF
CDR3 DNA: TGTGCCAGCAGTTCTTCTGGGTCAGGGCGATACAATGAGCAGTTCTTC

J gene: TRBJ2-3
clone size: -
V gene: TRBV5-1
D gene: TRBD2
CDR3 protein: CASSSLAGGTDTQYF
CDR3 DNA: TGCGCCAGCAGCTCATTAGCGGGGGGTACAGATACGCAGTATTTT

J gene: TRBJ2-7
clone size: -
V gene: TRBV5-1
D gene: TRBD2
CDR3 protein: CASSRGTSGVYEQYF
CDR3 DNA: TGCGCCAGCAGCCGCGGGACTAGCGGGGTCTACGAGCAGTACTTC

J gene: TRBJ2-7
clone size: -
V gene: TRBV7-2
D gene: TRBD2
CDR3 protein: CASSPSGGAGQYF
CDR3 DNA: TGTGCCAGCAGTCCTAGCGGGGGGGCCGGGCAGTACTTC

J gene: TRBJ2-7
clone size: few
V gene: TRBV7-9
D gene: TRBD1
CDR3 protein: CASKGTGESYEQYF
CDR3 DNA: TGTGCCAGCAAAGGGACAGGGGAATCCTACGAGCAGTACTTC

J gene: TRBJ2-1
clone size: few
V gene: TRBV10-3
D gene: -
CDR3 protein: CAISESTGGEQFF
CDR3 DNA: TGTGCCATCAGTGAGTCGACTGGGGGGGAGCAGTTCTTC

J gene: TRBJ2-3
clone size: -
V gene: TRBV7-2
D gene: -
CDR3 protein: CASSLGLRVDTQYF
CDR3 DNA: TGTGCCAGCAGCTTAGGCCTCAGGGTAGATACGCAGTATTTT

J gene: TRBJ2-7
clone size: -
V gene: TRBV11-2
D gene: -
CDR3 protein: CASSLTDSYEQYF
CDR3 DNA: TGTGCCAGCAGCTTGACAGACTCCTACGAGCAGTACTTC

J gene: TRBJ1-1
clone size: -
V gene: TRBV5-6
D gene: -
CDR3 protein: CASSSAAGEAFF
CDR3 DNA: TGTGCCAGCAGTTCCGCAGCGGGCGAAGCTTTCTTT

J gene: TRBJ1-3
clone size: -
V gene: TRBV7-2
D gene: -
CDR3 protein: CGCAIGSGNTIYF
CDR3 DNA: TGTGGCTGCGCGATAGGCTCTGGAAACACCATATATTTT